The rows below give T cell receptor beta chains drawn from one sample of a study of identical twins. TCRdb called the 5' RACE reads again in MiXCR, with one record for every CDR3 protein. The sample consists of 500,000 to 700,000 distinct CDR3 sequences, 7.1% of them appearing once. Another study also made use of these data, one on yellow fever vaccine responses in identical twins.

Material: PBMCs. The receptors derive from a woman aged 18-29 years in good health. Both conserved end residues are part of each CDR3. The D gene is left open where the match is weak. The size field is filled for only some rows; it gives once, few, many or a size class.

v_call: TRBV7-9; j_call: TRBJ1-1; clone_size: many; d_call: NA; cdr3_aa: CASSPPPNTEAFF; cdr3_nt: TGTGCCAGCAGCCCCCCCCCGAACACTGAAGCTTTCTTT
v_call: TRBV5-1; j_call: TRBJ1-2; clone_size: few; d_call: TRBD1; cdr3_aa: CASSPGEGAFGYTF; cdr3_nt: TGCGCCAGCAGCCCTGGGGAGGGGGCCTTTGGCTACACCTTC
v_call: TRBV12-3/TRBV12-4; j_call: TRBJ1-1; clone_size: many; d_call: TRBD1; cdr3_aa: CASSRSQGVRTEAFF; cdr3_nt: TGTGCCAGCAGCCGATCTCAGGGGGTCAGGACTGAAGCTTTCTTT
v_call: TRBV11-2; j_call: TRBJ2-7; clone_size: many; d_call: TRBD2; cdr3_aa: CASSLETSGMAYEQYF; cdr3_nt: TGTGCCAGCAGCTTAGAGACTAGCGGGATGGCCTACGAGCAGTACTTC
v_call: TRBV12-3/TRBV12-4; j_call: TRBJ2-1; clone_size: many; d_call: NA; cdr3_aa: CASTTQAGGANEQFF; cdr3_nt: TGTGCCAGCACCACTCAGGCAGGGGGGGCCAATGAGCAGTTCTTC
v_call: TRBV7-9; j_call: TRBJ1-4; clone_size: NA; d_call: NA; cdr3_aa: CASSIGTMNEKLFF; cdr3_nt: TGTGCCAGCAGCATCGGGACGATGAATGAAAAACTGTTTTTT
v_call: TRBV5-1; j_call: TRBJ2-3; clone_size: many; d_call: NA; cdr3_aa: CASSHRSTDTQYF; cdr3_nt: TGCGCCAGCAGCCACCGGAGCACAGATACGCAGTATTTT
v_call: TRBV10-3; j_call: TRBJ2-7; clone_size: NA; d_call: NA; cdr3_aa: CAIRRDPIYEQYF; cdr3_nt: TGTGCCATCAGACGGGACCCTATCTACGAGCAGTACTTC
v_call: TRBV18; j_call: TRBJ2-7; clone_size: few; d_call: TRBD2; cdr3_aa: CASSPASGRAEQYF; cdr3_nt: TGTGCCAGCTCACCAGCTAGCGGGAGGGCCGAGCAGTACTTC
v_call: TRBV29-1; j_call: TRBJ2-1; clone_size: many; d_call: TRBD1; cdr3_aa: CSVNDRGGYNEQFF; cdr3_nt: TGCAGCGTCAACGACAGGGGGGGGTACAATGAGCAGTTCTTC
v_call: TRBV5-5; j_call: TRBJ2-2; clone_size: few; d_call: TRBD1; cdr3_aa: CASNQGAGELFF; cdr3_nt: TGTGCCAGCAATCAGGGGGCCGGGGAGCTGTTTTTT
v_call: TRBV25-1; j_call: TRBJ2-5; clone_size: many; d_call: NA; cdr3_aa: CASSLTTVQETQYF; cdr3_nt: TGTGCCAGCAGTCTCACGACAGTCCAAGAGACCCAGTACTTC
v_call: TRBV18; j_call: TRBJ2-7; clone_size: few; d_call: TRBD1; cdr3_aa: CASSPPGQGRYEQYF; cdr3_nt: TGTGCCAGCTCACCCCCGGGACAGGGTCGGTACGAGCAGTACTTC
v_call: TRBV4-2; j_call: TRBJ1-2; clone_size: few; d_call: NA; cdr3_aa: CASSQDPEPGYTF; cdr3_nt: TGTGCCAGCAGCCAAGATCCTGAACCTGGCTACACCTTC
v_call: TRBV10-3; j_call: TRBJ2-3; clone_size: many; d_call: NA; cdr3_aa: CAISESEVIADTQYF; cdr3_nt: TGTGCCATCAGTGAGTCTGAGGTGATCGCAGATACGCAGTATTTT
v_call: TRBV27; j_call: TRBJ2-1; clone_size: few; d_call: TRBD1; cdr3_aa: CASKGTGSYNEQFF; cdr3_nt: TGTGCCAGCAAAGGGACAGGGTCGTACAATGAGCAGTTCTTC